These 6 T cell receptor beta chains originate from one sample sequenced in a study of blood T cell repertoires in COVID-19. Profiled with immunoSEQ multiplex PCR; TCRdb holds only in-frame clones, not every one. The sample holds roughly 110,000 clones; more than 65% are singletons and the top ten take 1.5% to 1.7%. The sample comprised peripheral blood. These receptor sequences come from a man in his forties or fifties with acute or convalescent COVID-19.

This rearrangement joins TRBV3-1 (or the pseudogene TRBV3-2) to TRBJ2-5, with D possibly TRBD1 on 6 matching bases. Deletions cut 4 bases from V and 2 bases from J, with 11 bases between. The CDR3 covers 14 residues. Germline V lookup: CDR1 LGHDT, CDR2 YNNKEL (reference sequence). For the CDR3, the DNA is TGTGCCAGCAGCCGAAGGACAGTACAAGAGACCCAGTACTTC. Its translation is CASSRRTVQETQYF.

This clone was detected once. The gene calls are TRBV3-1 (or the pseudogene TRBV3-2) and TRBJ2-6; TRBD1 matches at 11 bases. The CDR3 length is 18 residues. In germline, CDR1 is LGHDT, CDR2 YNNKEL (reference sequence). The trim removed 1 base at V and 0 bases at J, leaving 2 bases unmatched. In DNA, the CDR3 is TGTGCCAGCAGCCAAGCTGGACAGGGGGCCTCTGGGGCCAACGTCCTGACTTTC. It yields the protein CASSQAGQGASGANVLTF.

The V and J genes are TRBV19 and TRBJ1-5; 7 bases fit TRBD1. The CDR3 has 15 residues. The V and J ends lost 5 bases and 3 bases, in that order; junction bases with no gene match: 7. CDR1 and CDR2 from the germline V gene are LNHDA and SQIVND (reference sequence). The CDR3 nucleotides are TGTGCCAGTAGTCCCTATACAGGGGCCAATCAGCCCCAGCATTTT. It codes for CASSPYTGANQPQHF. The full variable domain, its missing parts supplied by reference TRBV19 and TRBJ1-5, is DGGITQSPKYLFRKEGQNVTLSCEQNLNHDAMYWYRQDPGQGLRLIYYSQIVNDFQKGDIAEGYSVSREKKESFPLTVTSAQKNPTAFYLCASSPYTGANQPQHFGDGTRLSIL.

This chain links TRBV5-1 with TRBJ1-5; D unresolved. The CDR3 loop spans 13 amino acids. Germline CDR1 and CDR2: SGHRS and YFSETQ. V lost 2 bases, J lost 0 bases, and 3 bases lay in between. CDR3 loop: CASSFGSNQPQHF. In nucleotides, the CDR3 is TGCGCCAGCAGCTTCGGTAGCAATCAGCCCCAGCATTTT.

This rearrangement joins TRBV19 to TRBJ2-5; 11 positions match TRBD1. There are 14 residues in the CDR3. Germline CDR1 reads LNHDA; CDR2 reads SQIVND (reference sequence). Losses at the gene ends were 5 bases for V and 5 bases for J; bases not matched to a gene: 4. The CDR3 nucleotides read TGTGCCAGTAGTTGGACAGGGGGCGCGGAGACCCAGTACTTC. Amino acids: CASSWTGGAETQYF.

At least ten counts were recorded for this clone. The chain is built from TRBV16 and TRBJ1-5; no clear D gene. Trimming shortened V by 0 bases and J by 4 bases, and 7 bases separated the two germline ends. Germline values: CDR1 KGHSY, CDR2 FQNENV. CDR3 length: 14 residues. CDR3 sequence (DNA): TGTGCCAGCAGCCAATCTCCGGGGAATCAGCCCCAGCATTTT. It translates to CASSQSPGNQPQHF.